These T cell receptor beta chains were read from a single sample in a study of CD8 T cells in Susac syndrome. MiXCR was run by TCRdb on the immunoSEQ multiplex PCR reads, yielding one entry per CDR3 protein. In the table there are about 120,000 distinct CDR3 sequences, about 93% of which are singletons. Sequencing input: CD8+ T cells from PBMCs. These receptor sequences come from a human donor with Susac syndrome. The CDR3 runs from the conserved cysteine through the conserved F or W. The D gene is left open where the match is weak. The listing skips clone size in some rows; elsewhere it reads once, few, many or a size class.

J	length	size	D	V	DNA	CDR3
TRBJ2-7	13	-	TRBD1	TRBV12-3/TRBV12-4	TGTGCCAGCACACCGGGACAGGGGTACGAGCAGTACTTC	CASTPGQGYEQYF
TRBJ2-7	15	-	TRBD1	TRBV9	TGTGCCAGCAGCGTAGTTGGACAGGGGGCCTACGAGCAGTACTTC	CASSVVGQGAYEQYF
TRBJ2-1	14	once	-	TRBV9	TGTGCCAGCAGCCCCGGACCATCTCCGGATGAGCAGTTCTTC	CASSPGPSPDEQFF
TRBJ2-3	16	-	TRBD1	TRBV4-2	TGTGCCAGCAGCCAAGATCCGGGACAGCCGCCAGATACGCAGTATTTT	CASSQDPGQPPDTQYF
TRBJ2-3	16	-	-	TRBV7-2	TGTGCCAGCAGCTTAGCGCATGGCGGGGCGATAGATACGCAGTATTTT	CASSLAHGGAIDTQYF
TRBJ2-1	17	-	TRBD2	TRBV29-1	TGCAGCGTTGAGCGACTAGCGGGGGGCCCTGCCTACAATGAGCAGTTCTTC	CSVERLAGGPAYNEQFF
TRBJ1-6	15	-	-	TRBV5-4	TGTGCCAGCTTAGGACAGTCGAACTATAATTCACCCCTCCACTTT	CASLGQSNYNSPLHF
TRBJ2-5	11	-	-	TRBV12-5	TGTGCTAGTGGTTTGTTAGAGACCCAGTACTTC	CASGLLETQYF
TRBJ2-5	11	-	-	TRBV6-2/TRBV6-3	TGTGCCAGCAGTTACCCGGAGACCCAGTACTTC	CASSYPETQYF
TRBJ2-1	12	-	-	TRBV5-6	TGTGCCAGCAGCTACGGGACTAATGAGCAGTTCTTC	CASSYGTNEQFF
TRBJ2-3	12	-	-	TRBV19	TGTGCCAGTAGTATAAGGGAAGATACGCAGTATTTT	CASSIREDTQYF
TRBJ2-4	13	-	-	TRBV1	TGCACCAGCCCCCAGGGCCCTAAAACTATTCAGTACTTC	CTSPQGPKTIQYF
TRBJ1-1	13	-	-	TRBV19	TGTGCCAGTATGATCCGGGACGGTGGAGAAGCTTTCTTT	CASMIRDGGEAFF
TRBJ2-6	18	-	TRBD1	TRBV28	TGTGCCAGCAGCTCTGGGACAGGGGGGTGGGCTGGGGCCAACGTCCTGACTTTC	CASSSGTGGWAGANVLTF
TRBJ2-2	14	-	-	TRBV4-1	TGCGCCAGCAGCCAAGGACCCGACACCGGGGAGCTGTTTTTT	CASSQGPDTGELFF
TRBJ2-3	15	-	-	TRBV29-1	TGCAGCAATGAAGGCGTATGGGGCAGGGCAGATACGCAGTATTTT	CSNEGVWGRADTQYF
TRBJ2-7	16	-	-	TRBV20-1	TGCAGTGCTAGCGTGCTCCGGGCTAGCAACTCCTACGAGCAGTACTTC	CSASVLRASNSYEQYF
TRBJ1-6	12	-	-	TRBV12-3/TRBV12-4	TGTGCCAGCAGATCCGCAAATTCACCCCTCCACTTT	CASRSANSPLHF
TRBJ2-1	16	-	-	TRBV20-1	TGCAGTGCTAGTCCCCGGGCTCATCCTCGGGTCAATGAGCAGTTCTTC	CSASPRAHPRVNEQFF
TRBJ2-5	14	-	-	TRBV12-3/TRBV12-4	TGTGCCAGCAGTTTAGGACCCCCTGAGGAGACCCAGTACTTC	CASSLGPPEETQYF
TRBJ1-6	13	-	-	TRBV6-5	TGTGCCAGCGCTGGCTCCTATAATTCACCCCTCCACTTT	CASAGSYNSPLHF
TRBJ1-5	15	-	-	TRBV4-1	TGCGCCAGCAGCCAACAGGAGACTGACAATCAGCCCCAGCATTTT	CASSQQETDNQPQHF
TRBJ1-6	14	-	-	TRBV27	TGTGCCAGCACCCAAGCCAGGGGAAATTCACCCCTCCACTTT	CASTQARGNSPLHF
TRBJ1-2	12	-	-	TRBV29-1	TGCAGCGTCTCCGGGTCCAAGTCTGGCTACACCTTC	CSVSGSKSGYTF
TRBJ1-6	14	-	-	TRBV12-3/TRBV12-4	TGTGCCAGCAGTTTGGACAGCACCAATTCACCCCTCCACTTT	CASSLDSTNSPLHF
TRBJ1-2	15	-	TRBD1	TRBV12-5	TGTGCTAGTGGTTTGGGACAGGGTGGTAACTATGGCTACACCTTC	CASGLGQGGNYGYTF
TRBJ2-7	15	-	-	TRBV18	TGTGCCAGCTCTCCAGTAGACGGCAGCTCCTACGAGCAGTACTTC	CASSPVDGSSYEQYF
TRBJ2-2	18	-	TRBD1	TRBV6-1	TGTGCCAGCAGATTGGACAGGGGTCAGCCTTGGGACACCGGGGAGCTGTTTTTT	CASRLDRGQPWDTGELFF
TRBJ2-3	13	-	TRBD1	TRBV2	TGTGCCAGCAGGGACAGGGGGGCAGATACGCAGTATTTT	CASRDRGADTQYF
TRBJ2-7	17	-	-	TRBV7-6	TGTGCCAGCAGCCCCGGCCCCCCCGCCATTTCCTCCTACGAGCAGTACTTC	CASSPGPPAISSYEQYF
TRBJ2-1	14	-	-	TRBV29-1	TGCAGCGCCTCCCGGGACGGCCTTTACAATGAGCAGTTCTTC	CSASRDGLYNEQFF
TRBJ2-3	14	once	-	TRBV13	TGTGCCAGCAGCACGGACAGAACCACAGATACGCAGTATTTT	CASSTDRTTDTQYF
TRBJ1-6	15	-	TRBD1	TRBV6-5	TGTGCCAGCAGTACCGGACAGGGGCATAATTCACCCCTCCACTTT	CASSTGQGHNSPLHF
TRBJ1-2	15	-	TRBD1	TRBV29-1	TGCAGCGTTAAACTCGACAGGGGGCGAACCTATGGCTACACCTTC	CSVKLDRGRTYGYTF
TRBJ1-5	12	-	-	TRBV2	TGTGCCAGCAGTGAATGGCGGCAGCCCCAGCATTTT	CASSEWRQPQHF
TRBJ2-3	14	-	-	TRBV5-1	TGCGCCAGCAGCTTTGAAGTTAGCACAGATACGCAGTATTTT	CASSFEVSTDTQYF
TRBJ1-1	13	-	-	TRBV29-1	TGCAGCGGACACGACGGTCTGAACACTGAAGCTTTCTTT	CSGHDGLNTEAFF
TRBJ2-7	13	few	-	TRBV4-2	TGTGCCAGCAGCCAAGGGGGGGCCTACGAGCAGTACTTC	CASSQGGAYEQYF
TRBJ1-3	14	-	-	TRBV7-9	TGTGCCAGCAGCTCGGGACTCTCTGGAAACACCATATATTTT	CASSSGLSGNTIYF
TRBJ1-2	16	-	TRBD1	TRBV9	TGTGCCAGCAGCGGGAGAGGGGGCGCAGAGGGCTATGGCTACACCTTC	CASSGRGGAEGYGYTF
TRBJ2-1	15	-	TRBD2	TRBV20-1	TGCAGTGCTACTAAGGGACTAGCTCGCTACAATGAGCAGTTCTTC	CSATKGLARYNEQFF
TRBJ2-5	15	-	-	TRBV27	TGTGCCAGCGGTATAATAGGGGGTAGCCAAGAGACCCAGTACTTC	CASGIIGGSQETQYF
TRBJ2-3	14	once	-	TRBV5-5	TGTGCCAGCAGCTTTGACAGCCCCACAGATACGCAGTATTTT	CASSFDSPTDTQYF
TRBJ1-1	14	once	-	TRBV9	TGTGCCAGCAGCCCCCGTGGGGGTTTCACTGAAGCTTTCTTT	CASSPRGGFTEAFF
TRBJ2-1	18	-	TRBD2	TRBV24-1	TGTGCCACCAGTGACTCATTGACTAGCGGGGGGAACTACAATGAGCAGTTCTTC	CATSDSLTSGGNYNEQFF
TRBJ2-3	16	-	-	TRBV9	TGTGCCAGCAGCGTAGAAGAGGGATGGGGCACAGATACGCAGTATTTT	CASSVEEGWGTDTQYF
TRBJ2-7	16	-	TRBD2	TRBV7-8	TGTGCCAGCAGCTCCCTAGCGGGGGACTTCTCCTACGAGCAGTACTTC	CASSSLAGDFSYEQYF
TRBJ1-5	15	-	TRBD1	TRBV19	TGTGCCAGTACCCCGACAGGGGGAGGGAATCAGCCCCAGCATTTT	CASTPTGGGNQPQHF
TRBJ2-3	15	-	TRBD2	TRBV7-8	TGTGCCAGCAGCTTACAGCGGGGGGCTTCGGATACGCAGTATTTT	CASSLQRGASDTQYF